The clone carrying this T cell receptor (beta chain) was seen at least ten times. A unique molecular identifier was carried by every single TCR cDNA molecule. From the 5' RACE reads, TCRdb called clonotypes with MiXCR, one entry per CDR3 protein. The sample holds about 39,000 distinct CDR3 sequences, about 5.8% seen once. This sample was taken from a study of spatial heterogeneity in lung cancer. Time point here: sample taken at primary tumor resection. Unsorted whole RNA from tumor, nontumor lung or frozen PBMC underwent sequencing. J lost 6 bases, V lost 11 bases, and 8 bases had no gene match. The CDR3 has 12 residues. From germline, CDR1 is LNHDA and CDR2 SQIVND (reference sequence).

The chain combines TRBV19 with TRBJ2-7, with 9 bases lining up with TRBD1. This specimen was PBMCs, taken at surgery. The receptor was derived from a male donor with early-stage non-small cell lung cancer. The CDR3 region has the DNA TGTGCCGCTCAACAGGGGGCTGGCGAGCAGTACTTC. Amino acid sequence: CAAQQGAGEQYF.